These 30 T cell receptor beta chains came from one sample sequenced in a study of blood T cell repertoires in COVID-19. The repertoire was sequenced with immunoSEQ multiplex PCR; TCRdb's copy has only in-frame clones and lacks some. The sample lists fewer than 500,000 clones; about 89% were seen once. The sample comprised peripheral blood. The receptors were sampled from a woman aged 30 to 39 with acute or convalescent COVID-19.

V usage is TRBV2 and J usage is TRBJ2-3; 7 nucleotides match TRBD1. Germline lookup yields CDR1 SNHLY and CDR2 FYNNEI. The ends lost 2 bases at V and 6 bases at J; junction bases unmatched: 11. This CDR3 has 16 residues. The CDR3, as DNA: TGTGCCAGCAGTGAATGGGTCGGCCAGGGGGTGGATACGCAGTATTTT. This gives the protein CASSEWVGQGVDTQYF.

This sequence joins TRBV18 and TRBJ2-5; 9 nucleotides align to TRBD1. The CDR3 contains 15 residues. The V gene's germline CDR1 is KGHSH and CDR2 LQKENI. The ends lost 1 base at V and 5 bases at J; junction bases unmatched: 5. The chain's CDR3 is CASSPRIDRGETQYF. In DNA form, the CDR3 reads TGTGCCAGCTCACCACGTATAGACAGGGGGGAGACCCAGTACTTC. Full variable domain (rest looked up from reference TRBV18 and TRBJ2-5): NAGVMQNPRHLVRRRGQEARLRCSPMKGHSHVYWYRQLPEEGLKFMVYLQKENIIDESGMPKERFSAEFPKEGPSILRIQQVVRGDSAAYFCASSPRIDRGETQYFGPGTRLLVL.

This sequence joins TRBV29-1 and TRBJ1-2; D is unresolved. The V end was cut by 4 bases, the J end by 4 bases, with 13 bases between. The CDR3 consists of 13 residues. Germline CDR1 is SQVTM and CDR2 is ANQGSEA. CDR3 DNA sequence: TGCAGCGTTGGAAGAGGGCCCCCCTATGGCTACACCTTC. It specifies CSVGRGPPYGYTF.

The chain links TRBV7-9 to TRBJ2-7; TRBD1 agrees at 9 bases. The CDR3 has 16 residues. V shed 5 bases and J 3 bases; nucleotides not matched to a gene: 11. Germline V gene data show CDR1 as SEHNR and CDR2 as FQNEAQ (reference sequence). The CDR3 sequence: CASSRTGDERVYEQYF. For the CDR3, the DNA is TGTGCCAGCAGCCGGACAGGGGATGAAAGGGTCTACGAGCAGTACTTC.

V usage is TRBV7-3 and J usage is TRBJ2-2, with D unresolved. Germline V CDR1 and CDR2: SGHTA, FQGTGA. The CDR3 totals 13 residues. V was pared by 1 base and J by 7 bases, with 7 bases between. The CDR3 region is CASSLSRDGELFF. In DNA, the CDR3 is TGTGCCAGCAGCTTAAGTCGCGACGGGGAGCTGTTTTTT.

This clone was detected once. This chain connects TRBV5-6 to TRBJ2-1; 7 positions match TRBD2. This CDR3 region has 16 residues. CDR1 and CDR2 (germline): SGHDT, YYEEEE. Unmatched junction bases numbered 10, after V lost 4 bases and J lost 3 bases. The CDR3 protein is CASSTPGLLIYNEQFF. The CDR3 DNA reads TGTGCCAGCAGCACGCCGGGACTACTCATCTACAATGAGCAGTTCTTC.

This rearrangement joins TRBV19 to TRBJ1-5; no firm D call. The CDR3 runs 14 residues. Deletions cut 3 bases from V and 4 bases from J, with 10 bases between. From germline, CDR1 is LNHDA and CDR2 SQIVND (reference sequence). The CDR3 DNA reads TGTGCCAGTAGTATCCTGACGGGAAATCAGCCCCAGCATTTT. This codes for CASSILTGNQPQHF.

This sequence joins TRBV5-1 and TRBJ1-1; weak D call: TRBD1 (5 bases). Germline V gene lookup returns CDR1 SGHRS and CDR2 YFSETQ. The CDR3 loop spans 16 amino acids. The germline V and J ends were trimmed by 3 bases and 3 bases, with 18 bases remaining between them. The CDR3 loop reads CASSWEFRGRDTEAFF. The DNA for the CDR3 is TGCGCCAGCAGCTGGGAATTTAGGGGTAGGGACACTGAAGCTTTCTTT.

CDR3 DNA: TGTGCCAGCAGTTCTCCAGGGTCGCGGGGCTACGAGCAGTACTTC. It specifies CASSSPGSRGYEQYF. V gene TRBV11-2 combines with J gene TRBJ2-7; D perhaps matches TRBD2 (6 bases). CDR3 size: 15 residues. Germline V gene data show CDR1 as SGHAT and CDR2 as FQNNGV. V lost 6 bases and J 3 bases, leaving 18 bases between the germline ends.

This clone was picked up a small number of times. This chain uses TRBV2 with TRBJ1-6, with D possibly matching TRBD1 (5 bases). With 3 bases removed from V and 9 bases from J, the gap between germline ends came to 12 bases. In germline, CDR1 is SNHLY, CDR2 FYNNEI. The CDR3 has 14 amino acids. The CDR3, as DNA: TGTGCCAGCAGTGACGCAGGGCTGGTTTCACCCCTCCACTTT. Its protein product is CASSDAGLVSPLHF.

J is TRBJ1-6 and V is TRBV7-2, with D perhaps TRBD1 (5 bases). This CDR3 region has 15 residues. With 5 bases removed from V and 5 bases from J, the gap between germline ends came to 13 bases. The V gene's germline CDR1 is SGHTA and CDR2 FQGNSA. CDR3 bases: TGTGCCAGCAGCATCCGGACACGTGATAATTCACCCCTCCACTTT. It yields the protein CASSIRTRDNSPLHF.

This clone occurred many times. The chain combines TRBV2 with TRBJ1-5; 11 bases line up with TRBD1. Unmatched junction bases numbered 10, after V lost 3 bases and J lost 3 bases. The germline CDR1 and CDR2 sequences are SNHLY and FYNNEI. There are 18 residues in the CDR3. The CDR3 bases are TGTGCCAGCAGTGAGCATGAGGACAGGGGGCGCCTCAATCAGCCCCAGCATTTT. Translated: CASSEHEDRGRLNQPQHF.

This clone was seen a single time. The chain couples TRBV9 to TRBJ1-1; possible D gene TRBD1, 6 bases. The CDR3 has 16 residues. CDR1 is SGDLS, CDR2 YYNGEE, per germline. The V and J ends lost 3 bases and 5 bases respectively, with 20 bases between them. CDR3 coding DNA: TGTGCCAGCAGCGCCAGTAGCTATCAGGGGATGACTGAAGCTTTCTTT. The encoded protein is CASSASSYQGMTEAFF.

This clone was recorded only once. CDR3 sequence (DNA): TGCGCCAGCAGCGACAGGGGTGAGTCCACTGAAGCTTTCTTT. As protein: CASSDRGESTEAFF. V gene TRBV5-1 combines with J gene TRBJ1-1; 8 positions agree with TRBD1. The germline CDR1 and CDR2 sequences are SGHRS and YFSETQ. This CDR3 contains 14 residues. V lost 4 bases and J lost 4; bases outside the gene matches: 6.

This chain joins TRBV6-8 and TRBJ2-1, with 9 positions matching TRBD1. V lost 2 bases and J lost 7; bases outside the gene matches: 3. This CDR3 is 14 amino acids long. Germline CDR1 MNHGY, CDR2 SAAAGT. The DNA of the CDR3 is TGTGCCAGCAGTTACGCCGGGACAGGGAATGAGCAGTTCTTC. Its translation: CASSYAGTGNEQFF.

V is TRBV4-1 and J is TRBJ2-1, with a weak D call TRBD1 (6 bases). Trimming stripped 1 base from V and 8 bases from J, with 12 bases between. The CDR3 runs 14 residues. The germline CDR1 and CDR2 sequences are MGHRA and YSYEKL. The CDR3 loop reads CASSQGQGMYEQFF. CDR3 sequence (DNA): TGCGCCAGCAGCCAAGGCCAGGGGATGTATGAGCAGTTCTTC.

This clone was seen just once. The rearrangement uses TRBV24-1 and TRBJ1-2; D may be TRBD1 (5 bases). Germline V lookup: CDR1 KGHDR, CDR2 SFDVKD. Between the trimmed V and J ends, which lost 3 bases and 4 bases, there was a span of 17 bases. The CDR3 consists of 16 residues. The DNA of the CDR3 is TGTGCCACCAGTGATAGGATTGCGGAGGGGCTCTATGGCTACACCTTC. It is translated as CATSDRIAEGLYGYTF.

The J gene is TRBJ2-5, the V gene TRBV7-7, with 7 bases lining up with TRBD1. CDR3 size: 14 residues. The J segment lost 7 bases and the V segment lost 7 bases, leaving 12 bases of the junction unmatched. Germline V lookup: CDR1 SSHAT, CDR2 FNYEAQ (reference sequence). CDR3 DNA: TGTGCCAGCACCCAGGGGGACAATAGAGGGACCCAGTACTTC. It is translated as CASTQGDNRGTQYF.

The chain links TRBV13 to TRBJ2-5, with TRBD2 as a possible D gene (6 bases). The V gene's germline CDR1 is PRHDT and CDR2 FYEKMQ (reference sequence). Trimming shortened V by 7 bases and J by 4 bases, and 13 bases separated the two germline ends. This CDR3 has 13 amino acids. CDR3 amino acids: CASKGLGVETQYF. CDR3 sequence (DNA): TGTGCCAGCAAGGGACTCGGGGTAGAGACCCAGTACTTC.

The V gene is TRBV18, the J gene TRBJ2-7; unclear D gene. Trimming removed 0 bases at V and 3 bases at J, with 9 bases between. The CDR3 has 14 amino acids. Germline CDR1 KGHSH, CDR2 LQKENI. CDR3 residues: CASSPPRSGYEQYF. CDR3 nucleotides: TGTGCCAGCTCACCACCCCGATCCGGCTACGAGCAGTACTTC.

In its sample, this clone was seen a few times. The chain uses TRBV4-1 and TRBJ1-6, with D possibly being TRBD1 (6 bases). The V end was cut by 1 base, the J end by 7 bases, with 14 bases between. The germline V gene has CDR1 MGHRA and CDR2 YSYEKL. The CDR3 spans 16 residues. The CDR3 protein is CASSQVSGQLNSPLHF. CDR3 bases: TGCGCCAGCAGCCAAGTCTCAGGACAGCTCAATTCACCCCTCCACTTT.

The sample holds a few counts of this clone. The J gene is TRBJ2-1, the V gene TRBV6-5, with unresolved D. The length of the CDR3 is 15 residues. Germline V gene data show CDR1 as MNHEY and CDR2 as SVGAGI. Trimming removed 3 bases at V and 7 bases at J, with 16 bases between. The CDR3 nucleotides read TGTGCCAGCAGTTATCCGGGTCTCGACGGGAATGAGCAGTTCTTC. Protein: CASSYPGLDGNEQFF.

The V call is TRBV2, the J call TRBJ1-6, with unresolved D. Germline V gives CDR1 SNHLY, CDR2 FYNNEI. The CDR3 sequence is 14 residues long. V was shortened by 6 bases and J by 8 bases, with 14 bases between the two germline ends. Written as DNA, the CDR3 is TGTGCCAGCAGCCCTGACGGGGATTATTCACCCCTCCACTTT. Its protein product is CASSPDGDYSPLHF.

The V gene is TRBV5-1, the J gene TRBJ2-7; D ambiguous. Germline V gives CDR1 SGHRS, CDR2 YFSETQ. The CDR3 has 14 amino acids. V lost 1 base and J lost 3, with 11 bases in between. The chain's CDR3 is CASSLIAESYEQYF. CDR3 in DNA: TGCGCCAGCAGCTTGATCGCTGAGAGCTACGAGCAGTACTTC.

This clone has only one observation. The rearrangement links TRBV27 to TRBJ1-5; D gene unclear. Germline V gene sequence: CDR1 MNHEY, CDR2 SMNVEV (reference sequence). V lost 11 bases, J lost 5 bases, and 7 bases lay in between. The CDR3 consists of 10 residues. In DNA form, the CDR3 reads TGTGCCTCCGGTTATCAGCCCCAGCATTTT. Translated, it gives CASGYQPQHF.

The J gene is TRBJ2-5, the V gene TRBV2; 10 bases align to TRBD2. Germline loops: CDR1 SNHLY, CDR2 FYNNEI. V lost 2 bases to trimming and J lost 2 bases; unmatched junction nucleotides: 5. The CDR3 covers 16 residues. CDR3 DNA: TGTGCCAGCAGTGAAACGGTAGCGGGGGGACAAGAGACCCAGTACTTC. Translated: CASSETVAGGQETQYF.

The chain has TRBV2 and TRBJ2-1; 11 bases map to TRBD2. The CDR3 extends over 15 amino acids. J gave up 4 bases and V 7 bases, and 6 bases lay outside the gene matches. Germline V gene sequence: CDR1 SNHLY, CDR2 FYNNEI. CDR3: CASKNSGGGYNEQFF. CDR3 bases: TGTGCCAGCAAGAATAGCGGGGGGGGATACAATGAGCAGTTCTTC.

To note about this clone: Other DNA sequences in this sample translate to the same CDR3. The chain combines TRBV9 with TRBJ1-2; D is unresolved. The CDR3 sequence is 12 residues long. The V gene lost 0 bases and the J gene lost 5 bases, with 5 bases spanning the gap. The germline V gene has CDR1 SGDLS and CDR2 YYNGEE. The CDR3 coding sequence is TGTGCCAGCAGCGTAGGGCCGTATGGCTACACCTTC. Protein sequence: CASSVGPYGYTF.

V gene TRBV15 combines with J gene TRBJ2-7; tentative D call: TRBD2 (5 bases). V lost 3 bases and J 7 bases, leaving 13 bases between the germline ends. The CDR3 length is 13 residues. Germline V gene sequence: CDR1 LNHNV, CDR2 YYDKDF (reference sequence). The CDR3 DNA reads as TGTGCCACCAGCAGGGGAGCCCCGGCAGAGCAGTACTTC. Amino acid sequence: CATSRGAPAEQYF.

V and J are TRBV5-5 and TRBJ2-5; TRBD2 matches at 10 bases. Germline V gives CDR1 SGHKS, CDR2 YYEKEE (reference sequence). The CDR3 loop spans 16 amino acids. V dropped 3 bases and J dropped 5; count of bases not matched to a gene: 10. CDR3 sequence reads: CASSSRASGGSETQYF. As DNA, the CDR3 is TGTGCCAGCAGCTCTCGAGCTAGCGGGGGTTCGGAGACCCAGTACTTC.